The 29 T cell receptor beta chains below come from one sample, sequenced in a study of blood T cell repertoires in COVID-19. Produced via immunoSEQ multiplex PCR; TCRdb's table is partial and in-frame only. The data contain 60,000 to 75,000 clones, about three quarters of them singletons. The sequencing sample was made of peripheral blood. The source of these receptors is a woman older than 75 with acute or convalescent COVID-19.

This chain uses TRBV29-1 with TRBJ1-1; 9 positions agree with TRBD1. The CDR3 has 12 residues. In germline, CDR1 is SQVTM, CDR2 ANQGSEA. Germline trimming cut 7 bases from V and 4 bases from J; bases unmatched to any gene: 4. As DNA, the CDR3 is TGCAGCGCTGGGACAGGGCCCACTGAAGCTTTCTTT. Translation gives CSAGTGPTEAFF.

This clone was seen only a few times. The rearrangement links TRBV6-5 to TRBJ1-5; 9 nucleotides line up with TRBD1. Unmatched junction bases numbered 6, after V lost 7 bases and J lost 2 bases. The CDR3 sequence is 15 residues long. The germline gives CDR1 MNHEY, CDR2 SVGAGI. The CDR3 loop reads CASTGQGIRNQPQHF. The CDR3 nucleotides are TGTGCCAGCACCGGACAGGGGATTCGCAATCAGCCCCAGCATTTT.

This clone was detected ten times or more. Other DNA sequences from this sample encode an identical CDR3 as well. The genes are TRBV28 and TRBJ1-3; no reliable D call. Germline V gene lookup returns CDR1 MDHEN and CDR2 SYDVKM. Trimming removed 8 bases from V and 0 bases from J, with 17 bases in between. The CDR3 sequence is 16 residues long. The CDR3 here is CASGSPRSPSGNTIYF. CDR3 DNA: TGTGCCAGCGGGTCGCCTAGAAGCCCCTCTGGAAACACCATATATTTT.

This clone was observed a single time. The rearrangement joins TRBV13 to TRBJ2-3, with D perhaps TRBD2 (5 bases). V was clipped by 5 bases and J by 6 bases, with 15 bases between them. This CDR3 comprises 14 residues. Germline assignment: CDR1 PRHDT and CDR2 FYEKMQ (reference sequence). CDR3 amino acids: CASSPTGRGDTQYF. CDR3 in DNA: TGTGCCAGCAGCCCCACTGGACGCGGGGATACGCAGTATTTT.

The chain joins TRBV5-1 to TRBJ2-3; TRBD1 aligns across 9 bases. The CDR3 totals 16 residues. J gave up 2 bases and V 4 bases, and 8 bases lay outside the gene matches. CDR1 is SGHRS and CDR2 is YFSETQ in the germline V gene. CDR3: CASSRTGTGITDTQYF. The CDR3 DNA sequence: TGCGCCAGCAGCCGGACCGGGACAGGGATCACAGATACGCAGTATTTT.

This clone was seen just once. Here the CDR3 reads CASSAGGHYGYTF. The CDR3 nucleotides are TGTGCCAGCAGTGCCGGAGGACACTATGGCTACACCTTC. The genes are TRBV6-4 and TRBJ1-2, with D unresolved. V was pared by 4 bases and J by 3 bases, with 9 bases between. The CDR3 spans 13 residues. The germline V gene has CDR1 MRHNA and CDR2 SNTAGT.

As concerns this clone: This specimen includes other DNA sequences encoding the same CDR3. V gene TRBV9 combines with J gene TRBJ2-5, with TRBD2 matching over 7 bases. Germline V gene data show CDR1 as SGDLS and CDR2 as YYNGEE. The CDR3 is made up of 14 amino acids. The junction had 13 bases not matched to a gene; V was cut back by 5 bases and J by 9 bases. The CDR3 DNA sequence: TGTGCCAGCAGTGAGGGGTGGGGGGGTGGCGCCCAGTACTTC. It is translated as CASSEGWGGGAQYF.

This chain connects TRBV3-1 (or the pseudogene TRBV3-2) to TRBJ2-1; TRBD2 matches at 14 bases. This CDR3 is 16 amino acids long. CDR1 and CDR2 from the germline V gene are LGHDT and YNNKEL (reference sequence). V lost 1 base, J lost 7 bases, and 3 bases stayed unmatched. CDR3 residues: CASSQGGTSGSNEQFF. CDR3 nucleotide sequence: TGTGCCAGCAGCCAAGGCGGGACTAGCGGGAGTAATGAGCAGTTCTTC.

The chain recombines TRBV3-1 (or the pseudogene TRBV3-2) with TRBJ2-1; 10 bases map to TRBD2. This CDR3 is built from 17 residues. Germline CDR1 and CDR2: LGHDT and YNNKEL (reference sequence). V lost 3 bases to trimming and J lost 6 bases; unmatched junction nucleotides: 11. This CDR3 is CASSQTPGLARSNEQFF. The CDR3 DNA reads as TGTGCCAGCAGCCAGACCCCGGGACTAGCGAGATCCAATGAGCAGTTCTTC.

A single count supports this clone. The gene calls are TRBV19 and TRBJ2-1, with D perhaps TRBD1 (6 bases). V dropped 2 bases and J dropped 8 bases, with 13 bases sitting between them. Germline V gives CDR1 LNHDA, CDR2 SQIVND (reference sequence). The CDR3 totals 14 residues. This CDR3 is CASSIYTGLDEQFF. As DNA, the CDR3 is TGTGCCAGTAGTATATATACAGGGTTGGATGAGCAGTTCTTC.

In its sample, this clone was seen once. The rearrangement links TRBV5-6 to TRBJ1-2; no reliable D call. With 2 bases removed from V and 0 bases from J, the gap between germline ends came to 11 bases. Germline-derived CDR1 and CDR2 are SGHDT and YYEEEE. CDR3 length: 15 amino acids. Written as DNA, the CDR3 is TGTGCCAGCAGCTTAATCAGTCTTACTAACTATGGCTACACCTTC. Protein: CASSLISLTNYGYTF.

CDR3 DNA: TGTGCCAGCAGGGAAGCTGACTCCGGGGAGCTGTTTTTT. Translated: CASREADSGELFF. The chain couples TRBV28 to TRBJ2-2; D remains ambiguous. Germline V gives CDR1 MDHEN, CDR2 SYDVKM. The CDR3 is 13 amino acids. Between the trimmed V and J ends, which lost 6 bases and 6 bases, there was a span of 11 bases.

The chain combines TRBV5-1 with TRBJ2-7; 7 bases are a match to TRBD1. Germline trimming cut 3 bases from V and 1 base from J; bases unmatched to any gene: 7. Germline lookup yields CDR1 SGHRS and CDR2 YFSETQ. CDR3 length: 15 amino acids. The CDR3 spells CASSSTGLSSYEQYF. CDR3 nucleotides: TGCGCCAGCAGCTCGACAGGGTTGTCGTCCTACGAGCAGTACTTC.

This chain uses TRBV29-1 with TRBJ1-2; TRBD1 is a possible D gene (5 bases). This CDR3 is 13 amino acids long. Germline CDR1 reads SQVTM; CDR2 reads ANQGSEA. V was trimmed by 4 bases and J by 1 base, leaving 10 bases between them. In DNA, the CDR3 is TGCAGCGTTGTTACAGGCCGTAACTATGGCTACACCTTC. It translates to CSVVTGRNYGYTF.

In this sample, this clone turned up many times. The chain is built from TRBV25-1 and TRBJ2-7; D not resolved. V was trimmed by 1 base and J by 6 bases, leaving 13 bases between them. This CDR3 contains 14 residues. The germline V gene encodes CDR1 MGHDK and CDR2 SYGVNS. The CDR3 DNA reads TGTGCCAGCAGTGAATTATTAGATGCTGGCGAGCAGTACTTC. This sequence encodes CASSELLDAGEQYF.

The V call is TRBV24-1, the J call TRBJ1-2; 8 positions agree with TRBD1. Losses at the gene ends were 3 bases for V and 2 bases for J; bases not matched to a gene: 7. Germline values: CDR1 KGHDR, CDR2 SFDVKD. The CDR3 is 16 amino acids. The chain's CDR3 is CATSDAGDRTNYGYTF. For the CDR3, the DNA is TGTGCCACCAGTGATGCGGGGGACAGGACGAACTATGGCTACACCTTC.

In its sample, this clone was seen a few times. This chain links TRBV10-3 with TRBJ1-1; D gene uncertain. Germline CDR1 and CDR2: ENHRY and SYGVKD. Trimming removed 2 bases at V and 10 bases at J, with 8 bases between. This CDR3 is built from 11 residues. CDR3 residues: CAISEAGRAFF. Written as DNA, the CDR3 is TGTGCCATCAGTGAGGCCGGTCGAGCTTTCTTT.

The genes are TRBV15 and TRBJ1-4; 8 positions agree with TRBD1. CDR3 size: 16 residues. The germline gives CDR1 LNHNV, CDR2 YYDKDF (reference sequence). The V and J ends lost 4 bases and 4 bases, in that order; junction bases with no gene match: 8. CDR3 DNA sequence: TGTGCCACCAGCATCCGGACAGGGTTTGATAATGAAAAACTGTTTTTT. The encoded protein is CATSIRTGFDNEKLFF.

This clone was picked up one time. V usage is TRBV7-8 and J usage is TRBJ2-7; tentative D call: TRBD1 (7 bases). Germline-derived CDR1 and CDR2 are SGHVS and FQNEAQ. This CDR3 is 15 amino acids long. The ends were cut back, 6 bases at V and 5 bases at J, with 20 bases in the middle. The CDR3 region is CASRSGGRGVHEQYF. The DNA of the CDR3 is TGTGCCAGCAGATCAGGGGGGCGAGGTGTCCACGAGCAGTACTTC.

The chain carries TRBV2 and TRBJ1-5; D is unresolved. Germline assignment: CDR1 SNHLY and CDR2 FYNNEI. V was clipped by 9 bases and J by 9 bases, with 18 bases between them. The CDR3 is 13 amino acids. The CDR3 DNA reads TGTGCCAGTTCACTACCAGAGGAGGGGCCCCAGCATTTT. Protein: CASSLPEEGPQHF.

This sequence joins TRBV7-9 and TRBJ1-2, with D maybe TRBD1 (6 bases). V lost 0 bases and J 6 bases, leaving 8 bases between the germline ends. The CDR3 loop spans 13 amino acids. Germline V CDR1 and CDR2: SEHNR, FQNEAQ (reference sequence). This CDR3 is CASSLAGGDGYTF. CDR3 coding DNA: TGTGCCAGCAGCTTAGCAGGGGGGGATGGCTACACCTTC.

The CDR3 DNA reads TGTGCCTGGAGTGGACAGGGAGCCCAGCCCCAGCATTTT. This encodes CAWSGQGAQPQHF. The chain couples TRBV30 to TRBJ1-5, with 7 nucleotides matching TRBD1. J gave up 7 bases and V 1 base, and 4 bases lay outside the gene matches. The CDR3 is made up of 13 amino acids. Germline V gene sequence: CDR1 GTSNPN, CDR2 SVGIG (reference sequence).

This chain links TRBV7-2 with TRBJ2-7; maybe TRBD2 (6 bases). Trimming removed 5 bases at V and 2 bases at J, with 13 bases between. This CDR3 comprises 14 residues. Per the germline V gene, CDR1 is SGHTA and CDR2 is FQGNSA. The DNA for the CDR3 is TGTGCCAGCAGCGCGGATAGCGGAGCCTACGAGCAGTACTTC. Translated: CASSADSGAYEQYF.

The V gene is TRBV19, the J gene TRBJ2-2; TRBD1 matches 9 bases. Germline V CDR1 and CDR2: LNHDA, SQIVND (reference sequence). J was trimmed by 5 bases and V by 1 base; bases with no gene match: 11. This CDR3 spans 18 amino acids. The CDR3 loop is CASSIGLRRDRETGELFF. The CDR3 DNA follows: TGTGCCAGTAGTATAGGGTTAAGACGGGACAGGGAGACCGGGGAGCTGTTTTTT. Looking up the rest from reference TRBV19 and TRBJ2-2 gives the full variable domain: DGGITQSPKYLFRKEGQNVTLSCEQNLNHDAMYWYRQDPGQGLRLIYYSQIVNDFQKGDIAEGYSVSREKKESFPLTVTSAQKNPTAFYLCASSIGLRRDRETGELFFGEGSRLTVL.

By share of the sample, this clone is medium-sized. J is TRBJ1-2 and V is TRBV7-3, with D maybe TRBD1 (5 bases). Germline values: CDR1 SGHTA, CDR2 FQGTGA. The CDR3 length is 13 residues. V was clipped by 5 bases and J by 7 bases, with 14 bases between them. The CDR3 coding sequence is TGTGCCAGCAGCCCCCAGGGCGGGGGTGGCTACACCTTC. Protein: CASSPQGGGGYTF. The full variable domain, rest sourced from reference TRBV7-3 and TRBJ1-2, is GAGVSQTPSNKVTEKGKYVELRCDPISGHTALYWYRQSLGQGPEFLIYFQGTGAADDSGLPNDRFFAVRPEGSVSTLKIQRTERGDSAVYLCASSPQGGGGYTFGSGTRLTVV.

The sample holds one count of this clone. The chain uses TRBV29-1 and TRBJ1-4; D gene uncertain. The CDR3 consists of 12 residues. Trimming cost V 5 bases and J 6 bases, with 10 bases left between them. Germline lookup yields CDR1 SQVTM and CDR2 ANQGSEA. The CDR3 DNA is TGCAGCGTTTGGCAGAGGGATGAAAAACTGTTTTTT. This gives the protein CSVWQRDEKLFF.

The CDR3: CASSPGQGAFRGETQYF. The CDR3 bases are TGCGCCAGCAGCCCGGGACAGGGGGCGTTTAGAGGAGAGACCCAGTACTTC. The chain joins TRBV5-1 to TRBJ2-5; 12 nucleotides agree with TRBD1. The CDR3 is made up of 17 amino acids. V lost 4 bases, J lost 4 bases, and 11 bases stayed unmatched. Germline V gene sequence: CDR1 SGHRS, CDR2 YFSETQ.

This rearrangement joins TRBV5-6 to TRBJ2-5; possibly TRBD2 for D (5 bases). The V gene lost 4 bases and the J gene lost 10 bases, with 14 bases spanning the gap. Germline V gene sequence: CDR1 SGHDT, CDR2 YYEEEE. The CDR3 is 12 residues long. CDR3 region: CASSLRLGVQYF. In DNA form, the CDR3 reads TGTGCCAGCAGCCTACGACTGGGAGTCCAGTACTTC.

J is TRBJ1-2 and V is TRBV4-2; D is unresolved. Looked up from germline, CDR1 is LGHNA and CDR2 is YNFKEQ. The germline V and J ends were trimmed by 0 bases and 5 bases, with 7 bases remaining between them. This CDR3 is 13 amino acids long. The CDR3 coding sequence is TGTGCCAGCAGCCAAGAGGAGGCTTATGGCTACACCTTC. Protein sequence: CASSQEEAYGYTF.